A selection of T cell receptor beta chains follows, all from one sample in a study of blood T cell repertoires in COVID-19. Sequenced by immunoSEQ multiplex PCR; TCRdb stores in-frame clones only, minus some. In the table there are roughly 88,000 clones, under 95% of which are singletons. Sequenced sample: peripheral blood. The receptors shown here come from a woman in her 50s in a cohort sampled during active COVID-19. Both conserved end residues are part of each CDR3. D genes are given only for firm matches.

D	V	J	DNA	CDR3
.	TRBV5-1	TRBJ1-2	TGCGCCAGCAGCTTGGAAGGGGAGGCAGCGGGCTACACCTTC	CASSLEGEAAGYTF
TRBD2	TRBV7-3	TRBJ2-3	TGTGCCAGCAGCTTGGGCGGGGGAGTTAGAGGCACAGATACGCAGTATTTT	CASSLGGGVRGTDTQYF
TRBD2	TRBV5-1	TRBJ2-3	TGCGCCAGCAGCTTGGGACTGGGCGGGGGGAGTTCAGATACGCAGTATTTT	CASSLGLGGGSSDTQYF
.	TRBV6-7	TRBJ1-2	TGTGCCAGCAGTACCAGGGGATCAGGCTATGGCTACACCTTC	CASSTRGSGYGYTF
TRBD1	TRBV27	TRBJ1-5	TGTGCCAGCAGTGCCGGCCCGGGACAGGGGGGGGTGGGCAATCAGCCCCAGCATTTT	CASSAGPGQGGVGNQPQHF
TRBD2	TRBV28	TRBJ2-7	TGTGCCAGCAGTACACGGGACTATATTTACGAGCAGTACTTC	CASSTRDYIYEQYF
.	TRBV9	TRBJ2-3	TGTGCCAGCAGCGGGACTACCCACGGCACAGATACGCAGTATTTT	CASSGTTHGTDTQYF
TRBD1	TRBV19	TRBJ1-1	TGTGCCAGTAGGGCCAGGACAGGGCCAAACACTGAAGCTTTCTTT	CASRARTGPNTEAFF
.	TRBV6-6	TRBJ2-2	TGTGCCAGCAGCTCAGGGGATACCGGGGAGCTGTTTTTT	CASSSGDTGELFF
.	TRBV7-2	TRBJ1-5	TGTGCCAGCAGCTTAGGGCAGGATCAGCCCCAGCATTTT	CASSLGQDQPQHF
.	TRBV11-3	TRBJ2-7	TGTGCCAGCAGCCCAGGGCGCGGACAGAGAAGGGTTGAGCAGTACTTC	CASSPGRGQRRVEQYF